This TCR beta chain was identified in a study of blood T cell repertoires in COVID-19. On the study more broadly: Sites across the United States, Italy and Spain contributed samples from acute and convalescent COVID-19. Sources were T cells, B-cell-depleted T cells, or PBMCs; the material itself was cDNA or gDNA.

The V end lost 0 bases, the J end lost 2 bases, and 11 bases lay between the germline ends. From germline, CDR1 is SGHDT and CDR2 YYEEEE. The CDR3 contains 15 residues. Profiled with immunoSEQ multiplex PCR; TCRdb holds only in-frame clones, not every one. The sample has some 89,000 clones, 76% seen once. The source of this sequence is a man between 65 and 79 years old with acute or convalescent COVID-19. Sequencing was done on a sample of peripheral blood. The chain recombines TRBV5-6 with TRBJ1-2; no firm D call. The CDR3 DNA follows: TGTGCCAGCAGCTTGGGGGGATCGGGGAACTATGGCTACACCTTC. It translates to CASSLGGSGNYGYTF.